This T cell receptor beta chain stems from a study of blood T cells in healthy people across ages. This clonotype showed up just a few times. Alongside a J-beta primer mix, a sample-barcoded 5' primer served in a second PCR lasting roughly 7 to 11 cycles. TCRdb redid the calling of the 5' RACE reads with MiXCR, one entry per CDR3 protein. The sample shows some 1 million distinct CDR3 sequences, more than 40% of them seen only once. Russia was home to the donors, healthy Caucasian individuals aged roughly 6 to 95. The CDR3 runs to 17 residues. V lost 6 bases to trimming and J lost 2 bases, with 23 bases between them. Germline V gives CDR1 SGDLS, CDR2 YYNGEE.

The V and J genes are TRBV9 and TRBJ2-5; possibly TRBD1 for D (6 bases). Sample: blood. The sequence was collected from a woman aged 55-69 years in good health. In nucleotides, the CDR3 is TGTGCCAGCACCTCAGGGGTAACTCCTTGGGGACAAGAGACCCAGTACTTC. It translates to CASTSGVTPWGQETQYF.